Listed here are 29 T cell receptor beta chains from one sample, sequenced in a study of control samples from healthy donors and cancer patients (dated by TCRdb to 2020 to 2022). Libraries were prepared through the immunoSEQ multiplex PCR assay. TCRdb's version of the immuneACCESS table is confined to in-frame rearrangements and falls short of the full clone set. An unresolved V gene accounts for under half of the shortfall where checked; the remainder is of unknown origin. The sample includes 65,000 to 90,000 clones, with about nine tenths observed a single time. 9.5% of the sample goes to the ten largest clones. The sequenced material came from PBMCs. The receptors originated from a woman in her forties or fifties with colorectal cancer.

This clone was counted only a few times. The chain recombines TRBV4-1 with TRBJ2-3, with 8 bases fitting TRBD2. The CDR3 has 16 amino acids. The ends lost 3 bases at V and 2 bases at J; junction bases unmatched: 7. CDR1 MGHRA and CDR2 YSYEKL come from the germline V gene. The CDR3 loop reads CASSHDSGALTDTQYF. Here the CDR3 DNA reads TGCGCCAGCAGCCATGATAGCGGGGCCCTCACAGATACGCAGTATTTT.

This clone was detected once. As DNA, the CDR3 is TGTGCCAGCGGCTCCCGGGCAGGGGGTGGTTCACCCCTCCACTTT. Amino acids: CASGSRAGGGSPLHF. This chain links TRBV6-5 with TRBJ1-6, with 7 nucleotides matching TRBD1. V gave up 8 bases and J gave up 9 bases; unmatched junction bases: 13. Germline loops: CDR1 MNHEY, CDR2 SVGAGI. The CDR3 is 15 amino acids.

The rearrangement uses TRBV18 and TRBJ1-3; 8 nucleotides line up with TRBD1. The CDR3 has 17 amino acids. J was trimmed by 0 bases and V by 3 bases; bases with no gene match: 7. Germline assignment: CDR1 KGHSH and CDR2 LQKENI. CDR3 region: CASSPKTGDLSGNTIYF. Here the CDR3 DNA reads TGTGCCAGCTCACCTAAGACAGGGGACCTCTCTGGAAACACCATATATTTT.

V and J are TRBV5-1 and TRBJ1-1; TRBD1 matches at 8 bases. The germline CDR1 and CDR2 sequences are SGHRS and YFSETQ. J lost 1 base, V lost 0 bases, and 2 bases had no gene match. CDR3 size: 15 residues. The CDR3 reads CASSLGGTGNTEAFF. DNA for the CDR3: TGCGCCAGCAGCTTGGGAGGGACAGGGAACACTGAAGCTTTCTTT.

This chain links TRBV7-8 with TRBJ1-5; TRBD1 might be the D (6 bases). The CDR3 covers 15 residues. Germline V CDR1 and CDR2: SGHVS, FQNEAQ. Trimming pared 2 bases from V and 2 bases from J, leaving 10 bases between. CDR3 nucleotides: TGTGCCAGCAGCTTACGCCCAGGGGGCAATCAGCCCCAGCATTTT. This sequence encodes CASSLRPGGNQPQHF.

This clone was counted between two and nine times. The V call is TRBV6-6, the J call TRBJ1-2; tentatively, D is TRBD1 (5 bases). Trimming left V 7 bases short and J 7 bases short, with 10 bases between. CDR1 MNHNY and CDR2 SVGAGI come from the germline V gene (reference sequence). The CDR3 sequence is 11 residues long. The CDR3, as DNA: TGTGCCAGCATGGTGGGGGGTGGCTACACCTTC. Protein sequence: CASMVGGGYTF.

The rearrangement links TRBV12-3 or TRBV12-4 to TRBJ1-1, with a possible D match to TRBD1 (6 bases). The CDR3 sequence is 13 residues long. Trimming cost V 3 bases and J 3 bases, with 8 bases left between them. CDR3 sequence (DNA): TGTGCCAGCAGTTTCAACAGGGACACTGAAGCTTTCTTT. Translated: CASSFNRDTEAFF.

CDR3 region: CSAAGQARGTEAFF. Here the CDR3 DNA reads TGCAGCGCTGCGGGACAGGCCCGGGGGACTGAAGCTTTCTTT. V and J are TRBV29-1 and TRBJ1-1; 8 bases line up with TRBD1. Looked up from germline, CDR1 is SQVTM and CDR2 is ANQGSEA. J lost 5 bases, V lost 7 bases, and 12 bases had no gene match. This CDR3 comprises 14 residues.

The chain is built from TRBV5-1 and TRBJ1-1, with D uncertain. The CDR3 runs 13 residues. Germline V gives CDR1 SGHRS, CDR2 YFSETQ. V dropped 0 bases and J dropped 6 bases, with 9 bases sitting between them. The CDR3 loop is CASSLEGRAEAFF. The CDR3 DNA is TGCGCCAGCAGCTTGGAAGGGCGGGCTGAAGCTTTCTTT.

The chain links TRBV4-3 to TRBJ1-2, with 9 positions matching TRBD1. The V gene end was trimmed by 0 bases and the J gene end by 7 bases; junction bases not matched to a gene: 9. Germline assignment: CDR1 LGHNA and CDR2 YSLEER. This CDR3 spans 16 amino acids. In nucleotides, the CDR3 is TGCGCCAGCAGCCAAGATAGTCTCGGGACAGGGTCTGGCTACACCTTC. It is translated as CASSQDSLGTGSGYTF.

This chain connects TRBV6-5 to TRBJ1-6; tentatively, D is TRBD1 (5 bases). Trimming stripped 6 bases from V and 7 bases from J, with 16 bases between. The CDR3 spans 15 residues. Germline V gene sequence: CDR1 MNHEY, CDR2 SVGAGI. The CDR3 here is CASRVVSGGNSPLHF. The CDR3 DNA sequence: TGTGCCAGCAGGGTGGTGAGTGGGGGGAATTCACCCCTCCACTTT.

Comments on this clone: This sample includes further DNA sequences coding for the same CDR3. The chain links TRBV5-1 to TRBJ2-1; TRBD2 aligns across 13 bases. The V gene end was trimmed by 3 bases and the J gene end by 0 bases; junction bases not matched to a gene: 6. CDR3 length: 18 amino acids. CDR1 and CDR2 (germline): SGHRS, YFSETQ. The chain's CDR3 is CASSSPGLAGSSYNEQFF. CDR3 in DNA: TGCGCCAGCAGCTCTCCGGGACTAGCGGGGAGCTCCTACAATGAGCAGTTCTTC.

The V call is TRBV15, the J call TRBJ1-4; possibly TRBD1 for D (5 bases). The germline V and J ends were trimmed by 4 bases and 5 bases, with 8 bases remaining between them. Germline V gene lookup returns CDR1 LNHNV and CDR2 YYDKDF (reference sequence). The CDR3 runs 13 residues. The DNA of the CDR3 is TGTGCCACCAGCAACGGGGCCAATGAAAAACTGTTTTTT. Protein product: CATSNGANEKLFF.

This chain connects TRBV9 to TRBJ2-3; D is tentatively TRBD1 or TRBD2 (5 bases each). The CDR3 covers 14 residues. Trimming removed 0 bases at V and 4 bases at J, with 9 bases between. Germline CDR1 reads SGDLS; CDR2 reads YYNGEE. The DNA for the CDR3 is TGTGCCAGCAGCGTAGTAGGGGAGTCAGATACGCAGTATTTT. The encoded protein is CASSVVGESDTQYF.

The chain combines TRBV27 with TRBJ1-5; D perhaps matches TRBD1 (6 bases). Per germline, CDR1 MNHEY and CDR2 SMNVEV (reference sequence). This CDR3 has 14 residues. Trimming removed 8 bases from V and 6 bases from J, with 17 bases in between. The CDR3 DNA reads as TGTGCCAGCTCCTCGGTCAGGGGAGGTCAGCCCCAGCATTTT. Translating gives CASSSVRGGQPQHF.

V gene TRBV12-2 combines with J gene TRBJ1-2; the table's D call TRBD1 went unverified against the DNA. TRBV12-2 is designated a pseudogene. CDR3 length: 14 residues. CDR3 region: CASRFPGQGYGYTF. As DNA, the CDR3 is TGTGCAAGTCGCTTTCCGGGACAGGGCTATGGCTACACCTTC.

This sequence joins TRBV4-3 and TRBJ2-5; D is uncertain. CDR1 is LGHNA, CDR2 YSLEER, per germline. The V gene lost 0 bases and the J gene lost 9 bases, with 14 bases spanning the gap. This CDR3 has 14 residues. The DNA of the CDR3 is TGCGCCAGCAGCCAAGAATACGGCAGGTCGGCCCAGTACTTC. This sequence encodes CASSQEYGRSAQYF.

The V gene is TRBV28, the J gene TRBJ1-2, with D maybe TRBD1 (5 bases). In germline, CDR1 is MDHEN, CDR2 SYDVKM. The CDR3 length is 14 residues. V was cut by 2 bases and J by 6 bases, with 13 bases left in between. CDR3 nucleotides: TGTGCCAGCAGTTTAATGTTCGGGGGGAATGGCTACACCTTC. Protein: CASSLMFGGNGYTF.

The chain uses TRBV5-5 and TRBJ2-7, with TRBD1 identical over 8 bases. Germline CDR1 SGHKS, CDR2 YYEKEE (reference sequence). Trimming took 4 bases from V and 3 from J; bases not matched to a gene: 3. The CDR3 is 13 residues long. The CDR3 is CASSADRVYEQYV. The DNA for the CDR3 is TGTGCCAGCAGCGCGGACAGGGTCTACGAGCAGTACGTC.

The genes are TRBV10-1 and TRBJ2-1; 10 nucleotides match TRBD2. J was trimmed by 0 bases and V by 4 bases; bases with no gene match: 9. The CDR3 has 18 residues. The germline CDR1 and CDR2 sequences are WNHNN and SYGVQD (reference sequence). The CDR3 sequence is CASSVDSGGLGSYNEQFF. CDR3 DNA: TGCGCCAGCAGTGTGGATAGCGGGGGGCTTGGCTCCTACAATGAGCAGTTCTTC.

V and J are TRBV5-4 and TRBJ2-2; D gene unclear. This CDR3 has 14 amino acids. Germline CDR1 reads SGHNT; CDR2 reads YYREEE (reference sequence). V gave up 5 bases and J gave up 5 bases, with 13 bases separating them. CDR3 region: CASSPGLNTGELFF. The CDR3 DNA is TGTGCCAGCAGTCCCGGGCTTAATACCGGGGAGCTGTTTTTT.

The chain links TRBV18 to TRBJ1-1, with D possibly TRBD1 on 5 matching bases. The V end was cut by 3 bases, the J end by 0 bases, with 14 bases between. The CDR3 consists of 16 residues. The germline V gene encodes CDR1 KGHSH and CDR2 LQKENI. As DNA, the CDR3 is TGTGCCAGCTCACCGGGTTCAGGGCGTATGAACACTGAAGCTTTCTTT. It codes for CASSPGSGRMNTEAFF.

This CDR3 is CASSLDRGLDTQYF. CDR3 DNA: TGTGCCAGCAGCTTAGATCGGGGGTTAGATACGCAGTATTTT. The V and J genes are TRBV7-2 and TRBJ2-3, with D perhaps TRBD2 (6 bases). The CDR3 has 14 amino acids. Germline CDR1 reads SGHTA; CDR2 reads FQGNSA. Trimming pared 1 base from V and 5 bases from J, leaving 10 bases between.

The J gene is TRBJ2-7, the V gene TRBV5-5; D might be TRBD1 (5 bases). Germline CDR1 is SGHKS and CDR2 is YYEKEE (reference sequence). The V and J ends lost 1 base and 1 base respectively, with 6 bases between them. This CDR3 spans 13 amino acids. The CDR3 protein is CASSLRQSYEQYV. CDR3 sequence (DNA): TGTGCCAGCAGCTTGCGACAGTCCTACGAGCAGTACGTC.

The gene calls are TRBV19 and TRBJ2-2; D remains ambiguous. CDR1 and CDR2 (germline): LNHDA, SQIVND (reference sequence). The CDR3 consists of 15 residues. V was cut by 4 bases and J by 0 bases, with 9 bases left in between. CDR3: CASSNRGSNTGELFF. The CDR3 coding sequence is TGTGCCAGTAGTAACCGAGGCTCGAACACCGGGGAGCTGTTTTTT.

The chain recombines TRBV7-2 with TRBJ1-1, with D uncertain. Germline V gene sequence: CDR1 SGHTA, CDR2 FQGNSA. The CDR3 totals 17 residues. V gave up 2 bases and J gave up 0 bases, with 16 bases separating them. The CDR3 nucleotides read TGTGCCAGCAGCTTAAGCGGTTATTTGTTCATGAACACTGAAGCTTTCTTT. It is translated as CASSLSGYLFMNTEAFF.

The gene calls are TRBV28 and TRBJ2-6; no definite D call. The ends were cut back, 9 bases at V and 13 bases at J, with 7 bases in the middle. The CDR3 spans 9 residues. The germline V gene encodes CDR1 MDHEN and CDR2 SYDVKM. The CDR3 DNA is TGTGCCAGTGGGGAAGTCCTGACTTTC. Amino acid sequence: CASGEVLTF.

J is TRBJ2-3 and V is TRBV5-1, with D perhaps TRBD1 (6 bases). V was shortened by 0 bases and J by 1 base, with 15 bases between the two germline ends. CDR3 length: 17 amino acids. The germline V gene has CDR1 SGHRS and CDR2 YFSETQ. The CDR3 sequence: CASSLALDSYGTDTQYF. The CDR3 coding sequence is TGCGCCAGCAGCTTGGCCCTGGACAGCTACGGCACAGATACGCAGTATTTT.

This chain links TRBV5-1 with TRBJ2-2; 9 bases fit TRBD1. The V gene end was trimmed by 4 bases and the J gene end by 5 bases; junction bases not matched to a gene: 6. The CDR3 extends over 15 amino acids. Germline assignment: CDR1 SGHRS and CDR2 YFSETQ. CDR3 loop: CASSLGQGTTGELFF. CDR3 DNA sequence: TGCGCCAGCAGCCTCGGACAGGGGACAACCGGGGAGCTGTTTTTT. The full variable domain, rest sourced from reference TRBV5-1 and TRBJ2-2, is KAGVTQTPRYLIKTRGQQVTLSCSPISGHRSVSWYQQTPGQGLQFLFEYFSETQRNKGNFPGRFSGRQFSNSRSEMNVSTLELGDSALYLCASSLGQGTTGELFFGEGSRLTVL.